The 15 T cell receptor beta chains below come from one sample, sequenced in a study of blood T cells in healthy people across ages. PCR was performed a second time for about 6 to 11 cycles using a sample-barcoded 5' primer and a J-beta primer mix. TCRdb processed the 5' RACE reads anew with MiXCR; each CDR3 protein has one entry. Here the sample spans about a million distinct CDR3 sequences, roughly 52% being singletons. Sequencing was done on a sample of blood. The receptors derive from a man aged 25 to 45 in good health.

This clonotype was counted only a few times. V usage is TRBV5-1 and J usage is TRBJ2-5; no reliable D call. Germline values: CDR1 SGHRS, CDR2 YFSETQ. This CDR3 has 12 residues. Trimming took off 8 bases at V and 1 base at J, with 9 bases between the two ends. The CDR3 DNA reads as TGCGCCAGTAAGGACGCCCAAGAGACCCAGTACTTC. This codes for CASKDAQETQYF. Filled out from reference TRBV5-1 and TRBJ2-5, the complete variable domain reads KAGVTQTPRYLIKTRGQQVTLSCSPISGHRSVSWYQQTPGQGLQFLFEYFSETQRNKGNFPGRFSGRQFSNSRSEMNVSTLELGDSALYLCASKDAQETQYFGPGTRLLVL.

The J gene is TRBJ2-1, the V gene TRBV6-4; unclear D gene. Per germline, CDR1 MRHNA and CDR2 SNTAGT. The CDR3 extends over 13 amino acids. V lost 4 bases and J 9 bases, leaving 13 bases between the germline ends. CDR3 residues: CASSAQSATEQFF. The CDR3 coding sequence is TGTGCCAGCAGTGCTCAGTCAGCCACTGAGCAGTTCTTC.

This CDR3 is CASSSSPEAFF. CDR3 nucleotide sequence: TGTGCCAGCAGCTCCTCCCCCGAAGCTTTCTTT. This chain joins TRBV7-9 and TRBJ1-1, with D uncertain. The germline V and J ends were trimmed by 4 bases and 8 bases, with 8 bases remaining between them. Per the germline V gene, CDR1 is SEHNR and CDR2 is FQNEAQ (reference sequence). This CDR3 is 11 amino acids long.

The chain couples TRBV6-2 or TRBV6-3 to TRBJ1-2; 12 bases are shared with TRBD1. The CDR3 spans 16 residues. The germline CDR1 and CDR2 sequences are MNHEY and SVGEGT. V gave up 6 bases and J gave up 5 bases; unmatched junction bases: 10. The CDR3 here is CASRGSGTGGGYGYTF. CDR3 coding DNA: TGTGCCAGCAGAGGCTCCGGGACAGGGGGCGGATATGGCTACACCTTC.

V is TRBV6-1 and J is TRBJ2-7; D unresolved. Trimming removed 11 bases from V and 2 bases from J, with 16 bases in between. There are 13 residues in the CDR3. Germline lookup yields CDR1 MNHNS and CDR2 SASEGT. CDR3 amino acids: CAGKEYGAYEQYF. CDR3 nucleotides: TGTGCCGGCAAAGAGTACGGAGCCTACGAGCAGTACTTC.

About this clonotype itself: A much larger clone is a single base away; this may be a read error. The chain uses TRBV20-1 and TRBJ2-3; tentatively, D is TRBD2 (5 bases). CDR1 is DFQATT, CDR2 SNEGSKA, per germline (reference sequence). Deletions cut 6 bases from V and 5 bases from J, with 18 bases between. This CDR3 spans 14 amino acids. The CDR3 DNA follows: TGCAGTGCGAAGGTCGGGGTAGGCGTAGATACGCAGTATTTT. The encoded protein is CSAKVGVGVDTQYF.

The CDR3 loop reads CASSHENTGTGELFF. The CDR3 DNA is TGTGCCAGCAGCCACGAAAACACAGGGACCGGGGAGCTGTTTTTT. V gene TRBV27 combines with J gene TRBJ2-2; maybe TRBD1 (6 bases). V was shortened by 6 bases and J by 5 bases, with 16 bases between the two germline ends. This CDR3 has 15 amino acids. Germline V gene lookup returns CDR1 MNHEY and CDR2 SMNVEV (reference sequence).

This clonotype was seen a few times. The rearrangement links TRBV20-1 to TRBJ2-7; TRBD1 or TRBD2 may be the D gene (5 bases each). Trimming took off 5 bases at V and 3 bases at J, with 20 bases between the two ends. The length of the CDR3 is 15 residues. Germline-derived CDR1 and CDR2 are DFQATT and SNEGSKA (reference sequence). The CDR3 DNA follows: TGCAGTGCTTCATACTTACGGGACCGGGGCTACGAGCAGTACTTC. As protein: CSASYLRDRGYEQYF.

About this clonotype: Germline and junction disagree at one end, which may indicate a read error. The chain couples TRBV28 to TRBJ2-1; weak D call: TRBD2 (6 bases). CDR1 is MDHEN and CDR2 is SYDVKM in the germline V gene. CDR3 length equals 15 residues. CDR3 sequence reads: CAISPGRDFHNEQFF. DNA for the CDR3: TGTGCCATCAGTCCCGGCCGGGACTTCCACAATGAGCAGTTCTTC.

A few counts support this clonotype. V gene TRBV6-5 combines with J gene TRBJ2-3; 13 nucleotides align to TRBD2. The CDR3 has 14 amino acids. V gave up 8 bases and J gave up 1 base; unmatched junction bases: 0. Germline lookup yields CDR1 MNHEY and CDR2 SVGAGI. Written as DNA, the CDR3 is TGTGCCAGCGGGACTAGCGGGGGCACAGATACGCAGTATTTT. Its protein is CASGTSGGTDTQYF.

The J gene is TRBJ2-5, the V gene TRBV6-5; the D gene is possibly TRBD1 (5 bases). Germline V gene sequence: CDR1 MNHEY, CDR2 SVGAGI. There are 15 residues in the CDR3. Trimming stripped 0 bases from V and 11 bases from J, with 19 bases between. The CDR3 nucleotides read TGTGCCAGCAGTTACTCGGGGCTTTCGAGAAATGAGCAGTACTTC. Translating it yields CASSYSGLSRNEQYF.

This chain connects TRBV7-6 to TRBJ2-7; 11 bases are shared with TRBD2. From germline, CDR1 is SGHVS and CDR2 FNYEAQ. This CDR3 is 16 amino acids long. V was pared by 5 bases and J by 0 bases, with 6 bases of the junction left unmatched. The CDR3 loop reads CASSTWTSGSSYEQYF. The CDR3 DNA sequence: TGTGCCAGCAGCACGTGGACTAGCGGGTCCTCCTACGAGCAGTACTTC.

V gene TRBV3-1 combines with J gene TRBJ2-2, with 8 bases that match TRBD2. The length of the CDR3 is 16 residues. Losses at the gene ends were 0 bases for V and 7 bases for J; bases not matched to a gene: 7. Germline CDR1 and CDR2: LGHDT and YNNKEL (reference sequence). The CDR3 sequence is CASSQDLGGVGGELFF. In DNA, the CDR3 is TGTGCCAGCAGCCAAGATCTCGGGGGGGTTGGCGGGGAGCTGTTTTTT.

There are a few counts of this clonotype. This sequence joins TRBV7-6 and TRBJ2-4; 10 nucleotides align to TRBD1. This CDR3 has 18 amino acids. V lost 4 bases to trimming and J lost 0 bases; unmatched junction nucleotides: 9. Germline lookup yields CDR1 SGHVS and CDR2 FNYEAQ. The CDR3 reads CASSSRDRGNLAKNIQYF. The CDR3 DNA follows: TGTGCCAGCAGCTCCCGGGACAGGGGAAACCTAGCCAAAAACATTCAGTACTTC.

A single count supports this clonotype. The chain recombines TRBV6-2 or TRBV6-3 with TRBJ2-1; TRBD1 is a possible D gene (6 bases). The J call may be incorrect, as the DNA end agrees better with TRBJ2-7. This CDR3 spans 15 amino acids. Per the germline V gene, CDR1 is MNHEY and CDR2 is SVGEGT. CDR3 amino acids: CASSPGTLLGYEQYF. The DNA of the CDR3 is TGTGCCAGCAGTCCTGGGACACTATTGGGGTACGAGCAGTACTTC.